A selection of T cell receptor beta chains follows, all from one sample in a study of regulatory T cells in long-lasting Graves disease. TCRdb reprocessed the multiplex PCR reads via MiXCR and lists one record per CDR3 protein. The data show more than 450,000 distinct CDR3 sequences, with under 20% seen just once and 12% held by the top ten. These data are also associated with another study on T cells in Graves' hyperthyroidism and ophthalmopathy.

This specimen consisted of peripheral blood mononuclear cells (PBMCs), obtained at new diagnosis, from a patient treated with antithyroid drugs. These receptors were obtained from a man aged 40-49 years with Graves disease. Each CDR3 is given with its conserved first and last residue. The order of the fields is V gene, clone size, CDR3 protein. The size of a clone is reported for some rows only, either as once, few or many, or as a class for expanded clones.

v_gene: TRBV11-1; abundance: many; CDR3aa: CASSRTSGEGIRVGELFF
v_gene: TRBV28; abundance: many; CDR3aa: CAGTVGGSSYEQYF
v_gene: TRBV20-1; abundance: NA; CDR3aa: CSAAGRVNEKLFF
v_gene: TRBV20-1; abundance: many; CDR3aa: CSAEGLSGFYGYTF
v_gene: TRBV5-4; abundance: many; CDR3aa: CASSTPDYSSYNEQFF
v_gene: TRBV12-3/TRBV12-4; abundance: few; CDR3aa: CASSPSGTVNTGGLFF
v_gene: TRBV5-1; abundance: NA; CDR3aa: CASSLGTGLEKLFF
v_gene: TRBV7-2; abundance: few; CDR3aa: CASSLALGTEKFTEAFF
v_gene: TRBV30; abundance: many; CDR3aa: CAWSVHGVNYNEQFF
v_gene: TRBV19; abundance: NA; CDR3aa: CASRDYGAGELFF
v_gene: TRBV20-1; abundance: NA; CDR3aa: CSARRRRNTGELFF
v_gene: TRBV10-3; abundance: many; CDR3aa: CAISGDMSNQPQHF